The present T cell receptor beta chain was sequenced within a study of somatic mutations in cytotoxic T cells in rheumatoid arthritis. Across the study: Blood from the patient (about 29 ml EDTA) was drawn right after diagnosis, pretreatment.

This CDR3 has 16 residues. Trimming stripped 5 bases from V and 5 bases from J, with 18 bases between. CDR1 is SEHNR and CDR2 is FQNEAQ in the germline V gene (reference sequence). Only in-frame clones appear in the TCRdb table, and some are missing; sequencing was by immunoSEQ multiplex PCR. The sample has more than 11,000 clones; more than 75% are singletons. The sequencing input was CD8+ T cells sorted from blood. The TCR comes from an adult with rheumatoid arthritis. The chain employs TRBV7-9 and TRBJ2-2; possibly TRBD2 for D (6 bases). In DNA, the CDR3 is TGTGCCAGCAGCCCGCCGGCCGGGAGCGGAACCGGGGAGCTGTTTTTT. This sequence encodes CASSPPAGSGTGELFF.